This TCR beta chain was identified in a study of control samples from healthy donors and cancer patients. Germline V gives CDR1 SNHLY, CDR2 FYNNEI. V lost 1 base and J 5 bases, leaving 12 bases between the germline ends. There are 14 residues in the CDR3. The assay was immunoSEQ multiplex PCR, and TCRdb's table has in-frame clones only and misses some. The table shows approximately 94,000 clones, with roughly 83% occurring only once. Sequencing input: PBMCs. This chain connects TRBV2 to TRBJ2-7; D tentatively reads TRBD1 or TRBD2 (5 bases each). The sequence came from a man in his 70s with lung cancer. The DNA of the CDR3 is TGTGCCAGCAGTGAAGTGAGGGGTCTTAACGAGCAGTACTTC. The encoded protein is CASSEVRGLNEQYF.